The present TCR beta chain was sequenced within a study of identical twins. Study findings and constraints: Weaker excess twin sharing was observed in beta out-of-frame sequences.

Concerning this clonotype: Its antigen is undetermined.

Template switching, a step in the protocol, added a universal primer site, and cDNA carried unique molecular identifiers. TCRdb analysed the 5' RACE reads with MiXCR anew, one entry per CDR3 protein. Among 460,000 or so distinct CDR3 sequences listed, more than 13% were seen once. This sample was shared with a second study, whose subject was yellow fever vaccine responses in identical twins.

The sequence was collected from a woman between 18 and 29 years old in good health. The sequenced sample consisted of CD4+ T cells sorted from blood.

CDR3 nucleotide sequence: TGTGCCAGCAGTTACTCAGTTGGGGCCTCCTCCTACGAGCAGTACTTC. Translating gives CASSYSVGASSYEQYF. The chain joins TRBV6-5 to TRBJ2-7; possibly TRBD1 for D (5 bases). V was pared by 0 bases and J by 0 bases, with 12 bases between. CDR1 and CDR2 from the germline V gene are MNHEY and SVGAGI. The CDR3 extends over 16 amino acids.